A selection of T cell receptor beta chains follows, all from one sample in a study of cytomegalovirus exposure and HLA in healthy donors. Method: immunoSEQ multiplex PCR; TCRdb's copy keeps in-frame clones and lacks some. The data contain under 200,000 clones, approximately 62% of them seen just once; the ten biggest clones take up roughly 1.5%. Sequencing used PBMCs. The receptors come from a man aged 50 to 60 in good health and CMV-seronegative. The CDR3 runs from the conserved cysteine through the conserved F or W.

cdr3_aa	v_call	j_call
CASRPPTGYPEAFF	TRBV19	TRBJ1-1
CASSLGAGNTIYF	TRBV5-1	TRBJ1-3
CASSLAGGNTGELFF	TRBV5-1	TRBJ2-2
CASDRQSSYNEQFF	TRBV12-5	TRBJ2-1
CASSQVLYTGELFF	TRBV4-3	TRBJ2-2
CASSTLGGHRDYGYTF	TRBV7-8	TRBJ1-2
CASSPWEDRMGYEQYF	TRBV6-6	TRBJ2-7
CASSLEQGDQPQHF	TRBV5-1	TRBJ1-5
CASSTSGIRSSYGYTF	TRBV28	TRBJ1-2
CASSLGVVTGELFF	TRBV7-9	TRBJ2-2
CAGQSTGYSYNEQFF	TRBV7-9	TRBJ2-1
CASSLGSGTFNTYQETQYF	TRBV4-3	TRBJ2-5
CASSEVGQGYGYTF	TRBV11-2	TRBJ1-2
CASSLSSGTGGLLFF	TRBV27	TRBJ1-4
CASSLVTGTNYGYTF	TRBV7-8	TRBJ1-2
CASSTLDSRNQPQHF	TRBV19	TRBJ1-5
CASSRQGANSNQPQHF	TRBV19	TRBJ1-5
CASRQGVMGYTF	TRBV7-9	TRBJ1-2
CASNIPYQPQHF	TRBV28	TRBJ1-5
CASSESGKSYEQYF	TRBV27	TRBJ2-7
CASSLEIVTDTQYF	TRBV5-4	TRBJ2-3
CASSLVGGAGTQYF	TRBV7-2	TRBJ2-3
CASSPLTGNTEAFF	TRBV7-6	TRBJ1-1
CASSSAGTVNTEAFF	TRBV9	TRBJ1-1
CASSSYQETQYF	TRBV5-6	TRBJ2-5
CASRAGLAGVNEQFF	TRBV27	TRBJ2-1
CASSSNRVNQPQHF	TRBV28	TRBJ1-5
CARYNRTGKPCTYEQYF	TRBV6-8	TRBJ2-7
CASSQSSGQGGTDTQYF	TRBV4-3	TRBJ2-3
CASSWAGTVNEKLFF	TRBV5-1	TRBJ1-4
CASSLGVNQETQYF	TRBV5-5	TRBJ2-5
CASSWQTGGNTGELFF	TRBV5-1	TRBJ2-2
CASSRQGNNEQFF	TRBV7-2	TRBJ2-1
CASSLEGGYEQYF	TRBV5-4	TRBJ2-7
CASSYSRQGDNSPLHF	TRBV6-5	TRBJ1-6
CASSPRDIANNSPLHF	TRBV18	TRBJ1-6
CASSLTGTGGETQYF	TRBV5-1	TRBJ2-5
CASSLLGTSGLSSYEQYF	TRBV28	TRBJ2-7
CASSLTGRVPSPLHF	TRBV7-9	TRBJ1-6
CASSLGGGDEQFF	TRBV5-1	TRBJ2-1
CVRSYVGTSGGACTDTQYF	TRBV7-5	TRBJ2-3
CASVSDRGHTGELFF	TRBV7-9	TRBJ2-2
CASSSNRGGSPLHF	TRBV5-6	TRBJ1-6
CASTLAGGNQETQYF	TRBV6-5	TRBJ2-5
CASSFGGGSNQPQHF	TRBV28	TRBJ1-5
CTGSYSGANVLTF	TRBV5-4	TRBJ2-6
CASSPSGDGGELFF	TRBV5-1	TRBJ2-2
CASSEIGTGRYF	TRBV6-1	TRBJ2-3
CASGWGGTGVYGYTF	TRBV12-5	TRBJ1-2
CASSTGQGIGNIQYF	TRBV7-8	TRBJ2-4
CASSPWRRQGYNEQFF	TRBV18	TRBJ2-1
CASSFADSLHSPLHF	TRBV9	TRBJ1-6
CASSQGDRGVSPLHF	TRBV4-1	TRBJ1-6
CASSLTTGANEKLFF	TRBV27	TRBJ1-4
CASSQEGTAGLMNTEAFF	TRBV4-3	TRBJ1-1
CASSYSGDRRSEQYF	TRBV6-5	TRBJ2-7
CASSFYASWTSGGSYNEQFF	TRBV27	TRBJ2-1
CSARTSGGNYEQFF	TRBV29-1	TRBJ2-1
CASSQDLRTGSYEQYF	TRBV4-3	TRBJ2-7
CASSESGADRKEYF	TRBV25-1	TRBJ2-7